The 3 T cell receptor beta chains listed next were all sequenced from one sample in a study of blood T cell repertoires in COVID-19. This table comes from immunoSEQ multiplex PCR, and its TCRdb copy is limited to in-frame clones, with some not included. The sample lists roughly 100,000 clones; around 80% were seen once. Sequencing input: peripheral blood. The origin of the receptors is a man aged 55 to 70 with active or convalescent COVID-19.

The V and J genes are TRBV14 and TRBJ1-4, with 9 nucleotides matching TRBD1. Germline CDR1 and CDR2: SGHDN and FVKESK. V lost 3 bases to trimming and J lost 8 bases; unmatched junction nucleotides: 7. There are 15 residues in the CDR3. The CDR3: CASSHRGQGKEKLFF. The CDR3 DNA reads TGTGCCAGCAGCCATCGCGGACAGGGGAAGGAAAAACTGTTTTTT.

This rearrangement joins TRBV18 to TRBJ1-1; D unresolved. Germline assignment: CDR1 KGHSH and CDR2 LQKENI. CDR3 length: 13 amino acids. V lost 2 bases and J lost 3, with 7 bases in between. CDR3 in amino acids: CASSPSFDTEAFF. The CDR3 DNA sequence: TGTGCCAGCTCACCAAGCTTCGACACTGAAGCTTTCTTT.

The CDR3, as DNA: TGTGCCAGCAGTCGTCCCGGGTCCTCGTACGAAAAACTGTTTTTT. Its protein product is CASSRPGSSYEKLFF. The chain couples TRBV28 to TRBJ1-4; D is unclear. The V end lost 5 bases, the J end lost 8 bases, and 18 bases lay between the germline ends. The CDR3 covers 15 residues. Germline CDR1 is MDHEN and CDR2 is SYDVKM.